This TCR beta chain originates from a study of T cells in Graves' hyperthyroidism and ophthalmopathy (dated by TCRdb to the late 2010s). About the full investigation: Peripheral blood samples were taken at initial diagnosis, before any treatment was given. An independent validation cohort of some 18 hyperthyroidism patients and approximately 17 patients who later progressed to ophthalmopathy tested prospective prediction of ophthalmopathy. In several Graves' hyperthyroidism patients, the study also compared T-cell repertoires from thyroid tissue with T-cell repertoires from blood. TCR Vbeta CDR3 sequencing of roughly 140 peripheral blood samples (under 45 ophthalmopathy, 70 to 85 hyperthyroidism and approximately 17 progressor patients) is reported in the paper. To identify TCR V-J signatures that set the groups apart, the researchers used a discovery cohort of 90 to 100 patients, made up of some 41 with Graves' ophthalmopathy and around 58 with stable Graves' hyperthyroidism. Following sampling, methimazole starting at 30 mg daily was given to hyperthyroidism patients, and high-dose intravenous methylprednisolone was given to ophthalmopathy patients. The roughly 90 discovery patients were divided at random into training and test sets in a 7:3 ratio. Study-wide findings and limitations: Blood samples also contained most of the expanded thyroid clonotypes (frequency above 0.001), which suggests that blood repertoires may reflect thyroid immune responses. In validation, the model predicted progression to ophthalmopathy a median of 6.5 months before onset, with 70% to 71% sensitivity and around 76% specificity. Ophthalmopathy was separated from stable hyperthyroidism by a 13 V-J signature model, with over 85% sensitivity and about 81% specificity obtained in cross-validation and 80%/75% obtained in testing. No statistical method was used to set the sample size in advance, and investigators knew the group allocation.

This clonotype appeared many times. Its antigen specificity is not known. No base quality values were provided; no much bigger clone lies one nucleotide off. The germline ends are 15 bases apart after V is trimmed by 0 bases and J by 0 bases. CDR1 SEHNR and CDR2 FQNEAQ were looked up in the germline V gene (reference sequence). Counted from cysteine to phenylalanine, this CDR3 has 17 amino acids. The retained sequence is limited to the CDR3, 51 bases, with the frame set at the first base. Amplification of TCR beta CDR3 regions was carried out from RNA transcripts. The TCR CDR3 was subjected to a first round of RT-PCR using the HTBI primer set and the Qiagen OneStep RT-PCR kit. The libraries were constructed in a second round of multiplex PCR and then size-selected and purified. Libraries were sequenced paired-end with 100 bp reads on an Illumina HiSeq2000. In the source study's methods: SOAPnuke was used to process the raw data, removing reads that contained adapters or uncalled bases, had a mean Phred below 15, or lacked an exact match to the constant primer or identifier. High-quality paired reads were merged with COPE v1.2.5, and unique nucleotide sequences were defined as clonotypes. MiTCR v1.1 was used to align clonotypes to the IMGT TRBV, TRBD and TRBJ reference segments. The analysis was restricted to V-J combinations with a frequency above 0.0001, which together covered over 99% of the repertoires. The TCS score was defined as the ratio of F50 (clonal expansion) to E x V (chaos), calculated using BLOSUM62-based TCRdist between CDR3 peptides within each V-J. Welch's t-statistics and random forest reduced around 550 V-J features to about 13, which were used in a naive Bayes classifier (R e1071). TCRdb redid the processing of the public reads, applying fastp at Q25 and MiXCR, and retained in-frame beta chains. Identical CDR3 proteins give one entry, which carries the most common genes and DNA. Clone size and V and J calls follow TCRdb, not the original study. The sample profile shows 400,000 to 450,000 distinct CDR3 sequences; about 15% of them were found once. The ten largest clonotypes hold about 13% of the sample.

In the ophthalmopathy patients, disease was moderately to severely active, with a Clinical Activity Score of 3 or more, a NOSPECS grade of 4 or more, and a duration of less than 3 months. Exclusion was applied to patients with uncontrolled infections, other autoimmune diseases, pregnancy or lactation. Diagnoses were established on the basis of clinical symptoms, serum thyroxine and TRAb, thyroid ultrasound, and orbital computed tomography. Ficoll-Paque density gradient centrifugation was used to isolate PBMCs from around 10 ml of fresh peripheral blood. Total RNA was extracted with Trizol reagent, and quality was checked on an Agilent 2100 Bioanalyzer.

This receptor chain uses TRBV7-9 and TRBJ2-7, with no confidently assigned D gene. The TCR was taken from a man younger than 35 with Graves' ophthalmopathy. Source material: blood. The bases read TGTGCCAGCAGCTTAGCAGGGCAGGCTAAGTTCTCCTACGAGCAGTACTTC. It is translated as CASSLAGQAKFSYEQYF.